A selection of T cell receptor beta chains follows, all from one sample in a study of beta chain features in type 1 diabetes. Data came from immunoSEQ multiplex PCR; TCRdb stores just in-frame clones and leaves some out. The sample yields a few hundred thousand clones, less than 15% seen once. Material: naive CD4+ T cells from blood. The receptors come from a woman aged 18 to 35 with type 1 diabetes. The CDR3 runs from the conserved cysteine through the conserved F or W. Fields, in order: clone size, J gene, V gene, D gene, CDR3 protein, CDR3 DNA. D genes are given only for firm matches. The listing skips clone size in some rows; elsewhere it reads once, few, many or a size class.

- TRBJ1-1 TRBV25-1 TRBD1 CASSLLTGLNTEAFF TGTGCCAGCAGCCTACTGACAGGGCTGAACACTGAAGCTTTCTTT
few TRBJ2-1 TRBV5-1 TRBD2 CASSWGGSYNEQFF TGCGCCAGCAGCTGGGGGGGGTCCTACAATGAGCAGTTCTTC
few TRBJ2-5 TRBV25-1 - CASSESGGLQETQYF TGTGCCAGCAGTGAATCCGGAGGGCTCCAAGAGACCCAGTACTTC
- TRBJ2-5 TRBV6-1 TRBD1 CASSSGTGRRETQYF TGTGCCAGCAGTTCCGGGACAGGCCGACGAGAGACCCAGTACTTC
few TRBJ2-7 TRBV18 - CASSPPSQGYHEQYF TGTGCCAGCTCACCACCTTCACAGGGATACCACGAGCAGTACTTC
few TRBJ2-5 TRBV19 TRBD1 CASSTYRGQETQYF TGTGCCAGTAGTACCTACAGGGGTCAAGAGACCCAGTACTTC
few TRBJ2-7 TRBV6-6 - CASSYGGSYEQYF TGTGCCAGCAGTTACGGAGGGTCGTACGAGCAGTACTTC
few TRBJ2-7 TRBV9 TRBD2 CASSVSGLAGLEQYF TGTGCCAGCAGCGTCTCGGGCCTAGCGGGTTTGGAGCAGTACTTC
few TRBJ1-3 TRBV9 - CASSYAAWPSSGNTIYF TGTGCCAGCAGCTACGCGGCGTGGCCAAGCTCTGGAAACACCATATATTTT
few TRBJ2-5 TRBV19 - CASRDIEETQYF TGTGCCTCCCGGGACATAGAAGAGACCCAGTACTTC